What follows are 29 T cell receptor beta chains derived from one specimen sequenced in a study of response to subunit inactivated influenza vaccine. One entry per CDR3 protein, called by TCRdb with MiXCR from the RT-PCR reads. The sample comprises hundreds of thousands of distinct CDR3 sequences, 10% to 15% of which are singletons, and 7.8% rests with the top ten. The source was non-naive T cells sorted from PBMCs, collected 14 to 15 days before vaccination. All receptors come from a man aged 50 or older who received an inactivated influenza vaccine.

This chain joins TRBV3-1 and TRBJ2-1; weak D call: TRBD1 (6 bases). V lost 0 bases and J 12 bases, leaving 15 bases between the germline ends. Germline assignment: CDR1 LGHDT and CDR2 YNNKEL (reference sequence). The CDR3 extends over 14 amino acids. CDR3 nucleotides: TGTGCCAGCAGCCAAGAGGGTACAGGGTCATTGCAGTTCTTC. This translates into CASSQEGTGSLQFF.

The table lists this clonotype with many counts. This rearrangement joins TRBV20-1 to TRBJ1-5; 8 bases map to TRBD1. CDR3 length: 13 amino acids. V shed 3 bases and J 5 bases; nucleotides not matched to a gene: 3. Germline CDR1 DFQATT, CDR2 SNEGSKA (reference sequence). The CDR3 loop reads CSARDREDQPQHF. The CDR3 bases are TGCAGTGCTAGGGACAGGGAAGATCAGCCCCAGCATTTT.

V and J are TRBV9 and TRBJ2-1; D is unclear. The CDR3 consists of 14 residues. Trimming shortened V by 4 bases and J by 4 bases, and 12 bases separated the two germline ends. CDR1 and CDR2 (germline): SGDLS, YYNGEE. In DNA, the CDR3 is TGTGCCAGCAGCCCCGGCCTGGGGTACAATGAGCAGTTCTTC. Its protein product is CASSPGLGYNEQFF.

This clonotype came up a few times. This rearrangement joins TRBV10-2 to TRBJ1-6; 7 bases fit TRBD1. V was clipped by 8 bases and J by 13 bases; unmatched bases: 8. The CDR3 extends over 12 amino acids. The germline V gene encodes CDR1 WSHSY and CDR2 SAAADI. The CDR3 sequence is CASGDSYVPLHF. Written as DNA, the CDR3 is TGCGCCAGCGGGGACAGTTACGTGCCCCTCCACTTT.

This clonotype has at least ten counts. The J gene is TRBJ1-1, the V gene TRBV6-6; no clear D. Germline CDR1 reads MNHNY; CDR2 reads SVGAGI (reference sequence). The CDR3 has 13 amino acids. V was pared by 2 bases and J by 1 base, with 5 bases between. The CDR3 DNA reads as TGTGCCAGCAGTTACGGGAGGAACACTGAAGCTTTCTTT. Translation gives CASSYGRNTEAFF.

This clonotype has more than one count but fewer than ten. J is TRBJ2-5 and V is TRBV10-3; TRBD2 matches at 8 bases. This CDR3 has 15 amino acids. Germline loops: CDR1 ENHRY, CDR2 SYGVKD. V shed 4 bases, J shed 8 bases, and the junction held 12 bases outside the gene matches. CDR3 bases: TGTGCCATCAGTGGAGGAGCGGGAGAGACCGCCACCCAGTACTTC. It yields the protein CAISGGAGETATQYF.

The chain uses TRBV10-3 and TRBJ2-7; maybe TRBD1 (5 bases). The germline gives CDR1 ENHRY, CDR2 SYGVKD. The length of the CDR3 is 13 residues. V was trimmed by 7 bases and J by 2 bases, leaving 12 bases between them. As DNA, the CDR3 is TGTGCCATCACCGACGGCAGGGCCTACGAGCAGTACTTC. Amino acids: CAITDGRAYEQYF.

This chain connects TRBV20-1 to TRBJ2-3; 9 bases line up with TRBD2. V trimming: 6 bases; J trimming: 2 bases; junction bases outside the gene matches: 12. The CDR3 has 16 amino acids. The germline CDR1 and CDR2 sequences are DFQATT and SNEGSKA (reference sequence). The CDR3 here is CSARPTAGGYTDTQYF. CDR3 nucleotides: TGCAGTGCCAGGCCGACCGCGGGGGGGTACACAGATACGCAGTATTTT.

This clonotype has a handful of counts. The V gene is TRBV6-4, the J gene TRBJ1-2; D perhaps matches TRBD1 (5 bases). Deletions cut 3 bases from V and 1 base from J, with 9 bases between. The CDR3 contains 14 residues. Germline CDR1 MRHNA, CDR2 SNTAGT. The CDR3 region has the DNA TGTGCCAGCAGTGAAGGGGACGGTAACTATGGCTACACCTTC. Translation: CASSEGDGNYGYTF.

This chain links TRBV5-5 with TRBJ2-7; no clear D. CDR1 is SGHKS and CDR2 is YYEKEE in the germline V gene (reference sequence). This CDR3 is 13 amino acids long. V was clipped by 0 bases and J by 3 bases, with 7 bases between them. The CDR3 coding sequence is TGTGCCAGCAGCTTGGACAGCGTCTACGAGCAGTACTTC. It is translated as CASSLDSVYEQYF. The full variable domain, completed using reference TRBV5-5 and TRBJ2-7, is DAGVTQSPTHLIKTRGQQVTLRCSPISGHKSVSWYQQVLGQGPQFIFQYYEKEERGRGNFPDRFSARQFPNYSSELNVNALLLGDSALYLCASSLDSVYEQYFGPGTRLTVT.

V and J are TRBV7-2 and TRBJ2-5, with D maybe TRBD2 (5 bases). V was clipped by 2 bases and J by 4 bases, with 11 bases between them. CDR3 length equals 14 residues. In germline, CDR1 is SGHTA, CDR2 FQGNSA. The CDR3 here is CASSLSSVVETQYF. The CDR3 DNA reads TGTGCCAGCAGCTTAAGTAGCGTAGTAGAGACCCAGTACTTC.

This clonotype was counted a few times. The rearrangement links TRBV6-2 or TRBV6-3 to TRBJ2-1; the D gene is possibly TRBD2 (6 bases). Per germline, CDR1 MNHEY and CDR2 SVGEGT. V was trimmed by 6 bases and J by 0 bases, leaving 24 bases between them. The CDR3 sequence is 19 residues long. The CDR3 is CASRDLGSGAQSSYNEQFF. CDR3 DNA: TGTGCCAGCAGGGACTTAGGTAGCGGAGCCCAAAGCTCCTACAATGAGCAGTTCTTC.

The gene calls are TRBV5-1 and TRBJ2-5; possibly TRBD2 for D (6 bases). This CDR3 region has 17 residues. V was pared by 4 bases and J by 3 bases, with 22 bases between. Germline V gene sequence: CDR1 SGHRS, CDR2 YFSETQ. Written as DNA, the CDR3 is TGCGCCAGCAGCGCCCCAAGGTCCGCGGGGTTAGAAGAGACCCAGTACTTC. Its protein is CASSAPRSAGLEETQYF.

This clonotype was recorded at least ten times. The chain couples TRBV28 to TRBJ2-7, with a weak D call TRBD1 (7 bases). Germline lookup yields CDR1 MDHEN and CDR2 SYDVKM. This CDR3 spans 15 amino acids. The V and J ends lost 3 bases and 5 bases respectively, with 17 bases between them. CDR3: CASSFGRQGGHEQYF. CDR3 nucleotide sequence: TGTGCCAGCAGTTTCGGTCGACAGGGAGGCCACGAGCAGTACTTC.

In this sample, this clonotype turned up many times. The gene calls are TRBV4-2 and TRBJ2-7; 9 bases map to TRBD2. Trimming removed 2 bases from V and 2 bases from J; junction bases left unmatched: 10. The CDR3 consists of 17 residues. Germline V lookup: CDR1 LGHNA, CDR2 YNFKEQ. CDR3 nucleotide sequence: TGTGCCAGCAGCCAAACGGCGCCTAGCGGGGATACCTACGAGCAGTACTTC. It is translated as CASSQTAPSGDTYEQYF.

Here the CDR3 reads CSALKGLAPSSYNEQFF. The CDR3 nucleotides read TGCAGTGCTCTAAAAGGACTAGCGCCTAGCTCCTACAATGAGCAGTTCTTC. The chain uses TRBV20-1 and TRBJ2-1, with TRBD2 identical over 9 bases. The V and J ends lost 5 bases and 0 bases, in that order; junction bases with no gene match: 11. CDR1 and CDR2 (germline): DFQATT, SNEGSKA (reference sequence). The CDR3 contains 17 residues.

This clonotype was seen a handful of times. This chain links TRBV28 with TRBJ2-3; 8 nucleotides line up with TRBD2. Germline assignment: CDR1 MDHEN and CDR2 SYDVKM. The CDR3 runs 15 residues. The V and J ends lost 6 bases and 4 bases, in that order; junction bases with no gene match: 9. The CDR3 nucleotides read TGTGCCAGCAGCGAAACGGGACTAGTTTCAGATACGCAGTATTTT. This translates into CASSETGLVSDTQYF. Full variable domain (outside the CDR3, taken from reference TRBV28 and TRBJ2-3): DVKVTQSSRYLVKRTGEKVFLECVQDMDHENMFWYRQDPGLGLRLIYFSYDVKMKEKGDIPEGYSVSREKKERFSLILESASTNQTSMYLCASSETGLVSDTQYFGPGTRLTVL.

For this clonotype: A read error may explain this, as a much larger clone is one base away. As DNA, the CDR3 is TGTGCCAGCAGCCAAGGTCCCGAGCAGTACTTC. As protein: CASSQGPEQYF. This chain uses TRBV14 with TRBJ2-7, with D uncertain. Deletions cut 1 base from V and 6 bases from J, with 4 bases between. The CDR3 loop spans 11 amino acids. Germline V lookup: CDR1 SGHDN, CDR2 FVKESK.

V is TRBV19 and J is TRBJ2-1, with 9 bases aligning to TRBD2. With V trimmed by 4 bases and J by 12 bases, 13 bases remained unmatched. This CDR3 region has 15 residues. The germline V gene encodes CDR1 LNHDA and CDR2 SQIVND (reference sequence). Here the CDR3 DNA reads TGTGCCAGTAGTAGCACGGGGCGGGGGGGCGTTTGGCAGTTCTTC. Its protein product is CASSSTGRGGVWQFF.

In its sample, this clonotype was seen a few times. The gene calls are TRBV12-3 or TRBV12-4 and TRBJ1-4; no reliable D call. Trimming removed 8 bases from V and 10 bases from J, with 11 bases in between. The CDR3 runs to 11 residues. CDR3 sequence: CASSQGRKLFF. The CDR3, as DNA: TGTGCCAGCTCACAAGGGAGAAAACTGTTTTTT.

V gene TRBV28 combines with J gene TRBJ1-6; D uncertain. Between the trimmed V and J ends, which lost 6 bases and 8 bases, there was a span of 5 bases. Per the germline V gene, CDR1 is MDHEN and CDR2 is SYDVKM. The length of the CDR3 is 11 residues. The CDR3 is CASRAYSPLHF. CDR3 nucleotide sequence: TGTGCCAGCAGGGCATATTCACCCCTCCACTTT.

This chain uses TRBV7-9 with TRBJ1-2, with TRBD1 as a possible D gene (5 bases). Germline values: CDR1 SEHNR, CDR2 FQNEAQ (reference sequence). This CDR3 is built from 14 residues. With 0 bases removed from V and 4 bases from J, the gap between germline ends came to 9 bases. The DNA for the CDR3 is TGTGCCAGCAGCTTAGCAGGGGTCGTCTATGGCTACACCTTC. It specifies CASSLAGVVYGYTF.

This clonotype appeared a few times. This sequence joins TRBV6-1 and TRBJ2-7; a weak D match, TRBD1 (6 bases). The CDR3 sequence is 14 residues long. Trimming removed 4 bases at V and 1 base at J, with 11 bases between. Germline assignment: CDR1 MNHNS and CDR2 SASEGT. CDR3 residues: CASSGDRLSYEQYF. The CDR3 nucleotides read TGTGCCAGCAGTGGTGACAGGTTGTCCTACGAGCAGTACTTC.

This clonotype was observed a handful of times. The gene calls are TRBV20-1 and TRBJ2-3; a weak D match, TRBD2 (6 bases). Germline CDR1 DFQATT, CDR2 SNEGSKA (reference sequence). This CDR3 has 14 amino acids. The germline V and J ends were trimmed by 3 bases and 6 bases, with 16 bases remaining between them. The CDR3 DNA follows: TGCAGTGCTAGCGGCGGGATTATTGGCGATACGCAGTATTTT. Protein product: CSASGGIIGDTQYF.

This clonotype was observed many times. The gene calls are TRBV28 and TRBJ2-4; the D gene is possibly TRBD1 (6 bases). The CDR3 extends over 15 amino acids. CDR1 MDHEN and CDR2 SYDVKM come from the germline V gene. Deletions cut 6 bases from V and 5 bases from J, with 17 bases between. The CDR3 reads CASSAKGTRENIQYF. The CDR3 nucleotides are TGTGCCAGCAGCGCCAAAGGGACACGGGAAAACATTCAGTACTTC.

There are a few counts of this clonotype. The rearrangement uses TRBV4-3 and TRBJ2-3; no clear D gene. The V end lost 1 base, the J end lost 6 bases, and 8 bases lay between the germline ends. This CDR3 has 13 amino acids. From germline, CDR1 is LGHNA and CDR2 YSLEER. The chain's CDR3 is CASSQGVMDTQYF. The CDR3 nucleotides read TGCGCCAGCAGCCAAGGAGTGATGGATACGCAGTATTTT.

This clonotype occurred many times. This rearrangement joins TRBV7-9 to TRBJ1-5, with D uncertain. The V and J ends lost 5 bases and 8 bases respectively, with 16 bases between them. Germline CDR1 and CDR2: SEHNR and FQNEAQ (reference sequence). CDR3 size: 14 residues. CDR3 loop: CASSPGRAGEPQHF. Written as DNA, the CDR3 is TGTGCCAGCAGCCCCGGACGGGCTGGTGAGCCCCAGCATTTT.

This chain uses TRBV7-8 with TRBJ2-1; TRBD2 matches at 10 bases. CDR3 length equals 16 residues. CDR1 is SGHVS and CDR2 is FQNEAQ in the germline V gene. With 3 bases clipped from V and 4 bases from J, the junction kept 6 bases outside the gene matches. Here the CDR3 reads CASSLLVAGGYNEQFF. CDR3 bases: TGTGCCAGCAGCTTGCTAGTAGCGGGGGGATACAATGAGCAGTTCTTC.

At least ten counts were recorded for this clonotype. The chain carries TRBV12-3 or TRBV12-4 and TRBJ1-5; maybe TRBD1 (5 bases). V lost 5 bases to trimming and J lost 4 bases, with 6 bases between them. The CDR3 length is 12 residues. CDR3 residues: CASSGGNQPQHF. For the CDR3, the DNA is TGTGCCAGCAGTGGGGGAAATCAGCCCCAGCATTTT.